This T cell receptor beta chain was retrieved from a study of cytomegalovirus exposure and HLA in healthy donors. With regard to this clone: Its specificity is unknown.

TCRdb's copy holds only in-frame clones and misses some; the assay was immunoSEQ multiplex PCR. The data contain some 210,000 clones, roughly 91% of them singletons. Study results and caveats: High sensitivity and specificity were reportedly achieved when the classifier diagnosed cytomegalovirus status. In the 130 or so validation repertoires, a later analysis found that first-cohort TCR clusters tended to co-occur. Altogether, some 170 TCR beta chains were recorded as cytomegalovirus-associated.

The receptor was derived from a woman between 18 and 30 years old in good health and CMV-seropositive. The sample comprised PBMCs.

The CDR3 region has the DNA TGTGCCAGCAGGTTCGGGAACTACGAGCAGTACTTC. Its translation is CASRFGNYEQYF. The V and J genes are TRBV6-5 and TRBJ2-7, with D possibly TRBD2 on 5 matching bases. The CDR3 extends over 12 amino acids. Per germline, CDR1 MNHEY and CDR2 SVGAGI. Trimming pared 6 bases from V and 3 bases from J, leaving 9 bases between.